The sequence of this T cell receptor (beta chain) was determined in a study of cytomegalovirus exposure and HLA in healthy donors (TCRdb year 2017). Background for the entire study: According to an earlier analysis of a few hundred of the donors, 150 million to 200 million T cells yielded 95 million to 140 million unique TCR beta sequences and around 300 Gb of sequence data. Among about 360 genotyped donors of the cohort, an average of around 240,000 unique TCR beta nucleotide sequences were sequenced per donor, roughly 18% of them non-productive. High-throughput TCR immunosequencing, statistical association of individual TCRs with disease status, and machine learning were combined to predict cytomegalovirus infection status. In addition to the first cohort of approximately 650 subjects, a separate validation cohort of under 150 different subjects was used. Typing coverage differed by locus: A, B, C, DRB1 and DQB1 were typed in roughly 620-640 donors, DQA1 in about 500, DPA1 in around 600, and DPB1 in 472. About 310 gigabases of sequencing data and roughly 90 million unique TCR sequences were included in an early release covering 550 to 650 HLA-typed donors. The study profiled the T cell repertoires of fewer than 850 subjects by immunosequencing and related them to cytomegalovirus serostatus. All discovery cohort repertoires had been generated on a single sequencing platform. A later analysis re-analyzed previously published TCR beta repertoires from approximately 700 donors and added high-resolution HLA genotyping to study TCR occurrence patterns. The study was designed to test whether signatures of past pathogen exposure could be identified by cataloging public T cell receptors. Among the roughly 390 genotyped donors, approximately 81% belonged to the genetic ancestry cluster associated with self-reported Caucasian donors. Donor age, sex, ethnicity and CMV serostatus were collected together with the repertoire data. To decide whether each TCR beta V gene segment behaved as functional or pseudogenic, an earlier analysis of some 600 of the donors relied on high-throughput TCR beta sequencing. HLA typing covered class I and class II loci at four-digit resolution. A later genetic analysis used genome-wide SNP genotypes for about three fifths of the 666 donors, treating that subset as a discovery cohort. Roughly 5 DR-DQ haplotypes were treated as single units for association and clustering because of strong linkage in the cohort. Rather than using new phenotypic data, the later analysis identified candidate immune exposures from TCR beta sequences and from how often those sequences occurred across donors.

The CDR3 contains 19 residues, cysteine and phenylalanine counted. The DNA shown is the 57-base CDR3, in frame from base 1. According to the germline V gene, CDR1 reads SGHRS and CDR2 reads YFSETQ. Compared with germline, V lacks 2 bases and J lacks 5 bases; bases without a gene match: 15. What the authors observed across the whole study: HLA typing was unavailable for some donors at each locus, so association tests used only the typed subset. The only immune exposure information available for the cohort was CMV serostatus. A few of the identified cytomegalovirus-associated TCR beta chains were confirmed in vitro to be specific for cytomegalovirus antigens. In a later analysis, HLA-associated TCR beta chains were found to be more clonally expanded and to have lower generation probabilities than equally common non-associated chains. A further reported finding was that TCR beta sequences accurately predicted the HLA-A and HLA-B alleles for most subjects in the first cohort. Because counts were too low, about 17 rarely observed V segments, including chromosome 9 orphons, were excluded from the earlier analysis of 587 of the donors. A later analysis found that most CMV-associated TCR beta chains appeared HLA-restricted, with HLA associations seemingly driven largely by CMV exposure. The 87-base-pair reads could not distinguish some IMGT-functional V segments, including TRBV6-2 and TRBV6-3, so those segments were excluded. Cytomegalovirus status was reported to be diagnosed by the classifier with high specificity and sensitivity in both the original and validation cohorts. When HLA alleles, especially DR and DQ, strongly co-occurred, attributing TCR associations to individual alleles was difficult. In the study, around 160 TCR beta chains were listed as associated with cytomegalovirus. In a later genetic analysis, fewer N-insertions in productive TCRs were reported among donors in an Asian-associated ancestry cluster than the approximately 670-donor mean. Most TCR sequences were observed very rarely across donors, whereas some public TCRs were present in many individuals. Correlated functional status among segregating V segments might be attributable to linkage disequilibrium, but an unknown experimental factor could not be ruled out. A later genetic analysis associated a missense DCLRE1C variant with V-gene and J-gene trimming of TCR beta chains, and an independent cohort replicated the association. A later analysis found that TCR association rates varied across HLA loci, with DRB1 alleles showing the most associated TCRs and HLA-C alleles the fewest. This cohort had only TCR beta chains sequenced, and the lack of alpha or paired-chain data limited which features could be detected. Presence/absence analyses assumed roughly uniform sequencing depth across donors, an assumption that may not hold. In an earlier analysis of about 600 of the donors, most TCR beta V segments appeared in productive rearrangements about 87% or about 30% of the time, broadly matching IMGT annotations. A cluster of highly shared sequence variants was judged likely to represent a technical artifact of the sequencing pipeline. According to the authors, the approach could potentially be generalized to other disease states and immunological phenotypes. In a later analysis, several top co-occurrence clusters were reported to appear linked to parvovirus B19, influenza, CMV and Epstein-Barr virus. A later analysis associated 16,951 TCR beta sequences with specific HLA alleles at a false discovery rate of 0.05.

Receptor libraries were prepared by the immunoSEQ multiplex PCR assay. For the multiplex PCR, a mixture combining 60 forward primers for TCR Vbeta segments and 13 reverse primers for TCR Jbeta segments was used. The CDR3 region of rearranged TCR beta genes was amplified from genomic DNA with a multiplex PCR assay. On the Illumina HiSeq System, the amplified TCR beta libraries were sequenced as 87-base-pair reads. As for how the authors treated the data: A later analysis counted about 82 million unique TCR beta chains across the 670 or so repertoires, and around 9.9 million of these chains were shared by at least two donors. To remove PCR and sequencing errors, raw reads were error-corrected and collapsed into unique sequences using a nearest-neighbor algorithm that merged closely related sequences. CDR3 sequences were aligned to IMGT reference sequences to assign V, D and J gene segments. Each retained sequence needed at least a six-nucleotide match to both a V gene segment and a J gene segment. A rearrangement was called productive if the CDR3 had no stop codons and remained in frame with V and J, and every other rearrangement was called non-productive. Following IMGT convention, CDR3 was defined as the stretch from the second conserved V-encoded cysteine up to the conserved J-encoded phenylalanine. In an earlier analysis of approximately 590 of the donors, sequences lacking an unambiguous match to a single V gene segment were excluded. In an earlier analysis of approximately 550 of the donors, V segments were called functional above 56.7% productive rearrangements and were called segregating when the between-donor standard deviation exceeded 5%. A statistical classification framework was built to diagnose cytomegalovirus status from the catalog of TCR beta chain sequences. In a later analysis, TCR nucleotide sequences were compared against IMGT/GENE-DB human TR gene sequences so that V and J genes could be assigned. In a later analysis, CDR3 sequences and most-parsimonious VDJ recombination scenarios were assigned using the TCRdist pipeline. In a later analysis, each TCR beta chain was defined by its CDR3 amino acid sequence together with its V-gene family, and reads without a unique V-gene family were excluded. To address suspected cross-contamination and a sequencing artifact, a later analysis removed several hundred highly shared, low-generation-probability nucleotide sequences. For each public chain, a later analysis derived a clonal expansion index from normalized ranks of inferred template counts within each repertoire. Generation probabilities in a later analysis came from a VDJ recombination model fitted to out-of-frame rearrangements, and those results were checked against IGoR. A later analysis scored TCR-TCR, TCR-HLA and TCR-CMV co-occurrence with hypergeometric tests, applying a repertoire-size bias correction to TCR pairs. A later analysis estimated false discovery rates by permuting HLA or CMV assignments 20 times. In a later analysis, co-occurring TCRs were grouped with DBSCAN, and TCRdist sequence similarity was added when clustering was performed within HLA-allele-positive subsets. Co-occurrence clustering excluded repertoires with fewer than 30,000 or more than 120,000 public chains, plus five with anomalous nucleotide sharing. TCRdb's version of the immuneACCESS table is confined to in-frame rearrangements and falls short of the full clone set. An unresolved V gene accounts for under half of the shortfall where checked; the remainder is of unknown origin. V and J calls and clone size come straight from that table; D and trimming were deduced from the DNA. This sample lists under 170,000 clones; 79% were detected once. The ten largest clones capture around 6.6% of the sample.

The cohort was made up of 500 to 850 healthy bone marrow donors. At the time of sampling, all cohort members were nominally healthy, though unrecorded immune exposures were likely present. The donor was CMV seropositive and was included in the group of approximately 310 seropositive cohort members. A peripheral blood sample was collected from each donor, and TCR beta sequencing was performed on peripheral blood mononuclear cells. The Qiagen DNeasy Blood Extraction Kit was used to extract genomic DNA from the blood cell samples. This clone was recorded once. Its cognate antigen has yet to be identified. No qualities accompany the bases; no much larger clone lies one base away.

Source material: PBMCs. This receptor chain uses TRBV5-1 and TRBJ2-2, and TRBD2 aligns with 10 junction nucleotides. The TCR comes from a man over 45 in good health and CMV-seropositive. The base sequence is TGCGCCAGCAGCTTCGATCCGCGTCTAGCGGGAGCAAAAACCGGGGAGCTGTTTTTT. The translation is CASSFDPRLAGAKTGELFF.